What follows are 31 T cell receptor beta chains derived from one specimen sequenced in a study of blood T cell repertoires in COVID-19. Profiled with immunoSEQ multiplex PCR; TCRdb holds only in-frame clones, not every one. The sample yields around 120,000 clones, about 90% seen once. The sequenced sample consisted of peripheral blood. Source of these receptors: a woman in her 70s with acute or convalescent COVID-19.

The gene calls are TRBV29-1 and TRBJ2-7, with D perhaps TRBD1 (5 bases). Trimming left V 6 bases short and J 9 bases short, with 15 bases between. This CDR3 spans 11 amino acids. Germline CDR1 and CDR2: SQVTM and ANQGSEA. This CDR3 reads CSVTLSDMQYF. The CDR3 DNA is TGCAGCGTGACGCTTTCGGACATGCAGTACTTC.

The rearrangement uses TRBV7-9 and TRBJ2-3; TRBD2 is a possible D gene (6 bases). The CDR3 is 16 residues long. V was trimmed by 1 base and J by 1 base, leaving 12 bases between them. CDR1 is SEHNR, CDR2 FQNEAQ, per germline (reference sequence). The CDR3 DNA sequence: TGTGCCAGCAGCTTAGTGTTCGGGGGTGGCACAGATACGCAGTATTTT. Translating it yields CASSLVFGGGTDTQYF. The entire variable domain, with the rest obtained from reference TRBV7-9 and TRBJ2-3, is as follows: DTGVSQNPRHKITKRGQNVTFRCDPISEHNRLYWYRQTLGQGPEFLTYFQNEAQLEKSRLLSDRFSAERPKGSFSTLEIQRTEQGDSAMYLCASSLVFGGGTDTQYFGPGTRLTVL.

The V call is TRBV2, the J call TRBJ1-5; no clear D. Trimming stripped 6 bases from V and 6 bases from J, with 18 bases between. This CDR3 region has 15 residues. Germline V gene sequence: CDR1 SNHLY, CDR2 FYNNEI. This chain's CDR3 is CASRPSAGIGQPQHF. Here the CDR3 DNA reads TGTGCCAGCAGGCCAAGTGCGGGGATCGGTCAGCCCCAGCATTTT.

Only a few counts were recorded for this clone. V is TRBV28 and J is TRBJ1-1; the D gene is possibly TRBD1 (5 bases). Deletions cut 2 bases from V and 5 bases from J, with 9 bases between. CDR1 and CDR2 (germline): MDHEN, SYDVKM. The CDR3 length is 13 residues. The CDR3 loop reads CASSLSGGTEAFF. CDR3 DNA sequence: TGTGCCAGCAGTTTAAGCGGGGGAACTGAAGCTTTCTTT.

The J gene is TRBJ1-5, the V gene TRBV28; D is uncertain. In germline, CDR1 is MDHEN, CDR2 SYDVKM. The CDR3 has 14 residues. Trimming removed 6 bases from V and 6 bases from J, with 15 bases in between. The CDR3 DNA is TGTGCCAGCAGCTGGACCGCTGCGGGTCAGCCCCAGCATTTT. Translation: CASSWTAAGQPQHF.

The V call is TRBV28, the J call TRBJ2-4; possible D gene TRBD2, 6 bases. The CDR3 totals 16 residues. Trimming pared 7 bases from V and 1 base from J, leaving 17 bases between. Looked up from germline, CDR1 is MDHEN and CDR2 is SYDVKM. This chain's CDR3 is CASIPGAGTAKNIQYF. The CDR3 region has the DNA TGTGCCAGCATCCCTGGGGCGGGGACCGCCAAAAACATTCAGTACTTC.

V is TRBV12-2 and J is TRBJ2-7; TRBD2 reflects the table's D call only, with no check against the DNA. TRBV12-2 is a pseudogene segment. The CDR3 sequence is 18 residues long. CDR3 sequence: CASRPPWTSGGQSDEQYF. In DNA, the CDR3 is TGTGCAAGTCGCCCGCCCTGGACTAGCGGGGGGCAATCGGACGAGCAGTACTTC.

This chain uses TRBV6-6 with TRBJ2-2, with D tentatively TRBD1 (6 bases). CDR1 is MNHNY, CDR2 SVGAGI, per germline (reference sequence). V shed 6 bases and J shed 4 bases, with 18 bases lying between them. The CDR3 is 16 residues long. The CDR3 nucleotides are TGTGCCAGCAGACGGACCCCAGGACAGTCCACCGGGGAGCTGTTTTTT. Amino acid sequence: CASRRTPGQSTGELFF.

CDR3 sequence reads: CASSGGRGPGGYTF. CDR3 coding DNA: TGTGCCTCCTCGGGGGGCAGGGGGCCCGGTGGCTACACCTTC. This chain joins TRBV10-3 and TRBJ1-2, with 8 nucleotides matching TRBD1. V lost 11 bases and J lost 7; bases outside the gene matches: 15. Germline CDR1 and CDR2: ENHRY and SYGVKD. The CDR3 sequence is 14 residues long.

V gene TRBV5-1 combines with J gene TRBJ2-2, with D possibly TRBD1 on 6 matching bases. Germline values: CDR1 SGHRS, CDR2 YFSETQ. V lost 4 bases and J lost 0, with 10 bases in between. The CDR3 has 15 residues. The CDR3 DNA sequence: TGCGCCAGCAGCGGGGACACTTCGAACACCGGGGAGCTGTTTTTT. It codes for CASSGDTSNTGELFF.

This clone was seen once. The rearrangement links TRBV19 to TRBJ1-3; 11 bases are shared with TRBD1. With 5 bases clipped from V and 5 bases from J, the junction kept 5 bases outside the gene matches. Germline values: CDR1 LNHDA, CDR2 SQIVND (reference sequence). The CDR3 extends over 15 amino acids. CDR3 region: CASSPRTGGRNTIYF. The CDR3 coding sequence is TGTGCCAGTAGTCCGCGGACAGGGGGCCGAAACACCATATATTTT. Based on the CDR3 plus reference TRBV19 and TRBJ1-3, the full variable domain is DGGITQSPKYLFRKEGQNVTLSCEQNLNHDAMYWYRQDPGQGLRLIYYSQIVNDFQKGDIAEGYSVSREKKESFPLTVTSAQKNPTAFYLCASSPRTGGRNTIYFGEGSWLTVV.

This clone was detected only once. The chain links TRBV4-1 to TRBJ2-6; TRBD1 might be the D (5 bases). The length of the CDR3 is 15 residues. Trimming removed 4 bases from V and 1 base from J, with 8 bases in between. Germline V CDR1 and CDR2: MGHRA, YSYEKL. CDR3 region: CASSPTGSGANVLTF. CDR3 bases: TGCGCCAGCAGCCCCACAGGTTCTGGGGCCAACGTCCTGACTTTC.

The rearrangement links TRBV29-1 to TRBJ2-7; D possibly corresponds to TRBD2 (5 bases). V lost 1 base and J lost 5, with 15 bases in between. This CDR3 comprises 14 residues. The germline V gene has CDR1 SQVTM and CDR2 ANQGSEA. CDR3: CSVEVANTRDEQYF. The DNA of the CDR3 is TGCAGCGTTGAAGTGGCAAATACTAGAGACGAGCAGTACTTC.

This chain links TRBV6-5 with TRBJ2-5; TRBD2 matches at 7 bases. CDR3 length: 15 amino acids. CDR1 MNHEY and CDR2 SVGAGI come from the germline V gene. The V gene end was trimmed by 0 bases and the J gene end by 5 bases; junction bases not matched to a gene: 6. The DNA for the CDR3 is TGTGCCAGCAGTTACTCGGGAGGGACCTTGGAGACCCAGTACTTC. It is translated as CASSYSGGTLETQYF.

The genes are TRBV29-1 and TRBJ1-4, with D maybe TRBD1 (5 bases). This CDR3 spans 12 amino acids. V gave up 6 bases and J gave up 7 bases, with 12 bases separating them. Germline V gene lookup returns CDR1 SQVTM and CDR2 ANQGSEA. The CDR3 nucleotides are TGCAGCGTCAATCCCGGGGGTGAAAAACTGTTTTTT. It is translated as CSVNPGGEKLFF.

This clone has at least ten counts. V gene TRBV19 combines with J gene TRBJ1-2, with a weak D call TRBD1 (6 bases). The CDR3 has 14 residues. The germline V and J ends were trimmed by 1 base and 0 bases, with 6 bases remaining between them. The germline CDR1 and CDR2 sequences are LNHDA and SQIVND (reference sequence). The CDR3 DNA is TGTGCCAGTAGTATAGGGACAGCTAACTATGGCTACACCTTC. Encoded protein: CASSIGTANYGYTF.

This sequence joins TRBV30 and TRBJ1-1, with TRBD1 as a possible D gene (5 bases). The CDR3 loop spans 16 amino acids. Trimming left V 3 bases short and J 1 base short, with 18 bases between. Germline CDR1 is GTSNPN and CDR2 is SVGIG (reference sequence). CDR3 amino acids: CAWRSKGRSGNTEAFF. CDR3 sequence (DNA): TGTGCCTGGAGGAGCAAGGGGCGGTCGGGGAACACTGAAGCTTTCTTT.

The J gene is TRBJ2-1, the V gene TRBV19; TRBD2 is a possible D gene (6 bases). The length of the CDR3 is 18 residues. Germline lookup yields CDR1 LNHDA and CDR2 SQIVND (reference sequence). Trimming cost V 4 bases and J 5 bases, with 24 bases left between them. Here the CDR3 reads CASSTLGGRGWSDNEQFF. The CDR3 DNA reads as TGTGCCAGTAGTACCCTCGGGGGTAGGGGTTGGTCGGACAATGAGCAGTTCTTC.

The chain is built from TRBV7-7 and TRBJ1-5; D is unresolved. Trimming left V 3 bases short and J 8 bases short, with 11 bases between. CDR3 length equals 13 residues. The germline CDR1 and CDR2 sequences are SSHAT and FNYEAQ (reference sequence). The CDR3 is CASSLEEGKPQHF. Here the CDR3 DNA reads TGTGCCAGCAGCTTGGAGGAGGGAAAGCCCCAGCATTTT.

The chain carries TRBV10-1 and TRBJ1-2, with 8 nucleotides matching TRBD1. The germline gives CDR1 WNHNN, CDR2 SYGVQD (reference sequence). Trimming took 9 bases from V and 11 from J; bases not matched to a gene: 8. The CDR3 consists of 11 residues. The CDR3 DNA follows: TGCGCCAGTTTATTTACAGGGGGGTACACCTTC. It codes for CASLFTGGYTF.

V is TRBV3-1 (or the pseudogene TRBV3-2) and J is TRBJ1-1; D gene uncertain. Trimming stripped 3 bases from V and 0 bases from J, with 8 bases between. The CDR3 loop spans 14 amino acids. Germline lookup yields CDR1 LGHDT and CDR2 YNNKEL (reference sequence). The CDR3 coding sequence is TGTGCCAGCAGCCAGGGAGATATGAACACTGAAGCTTTCTTT. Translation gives CASSQGDMNTEAFF.

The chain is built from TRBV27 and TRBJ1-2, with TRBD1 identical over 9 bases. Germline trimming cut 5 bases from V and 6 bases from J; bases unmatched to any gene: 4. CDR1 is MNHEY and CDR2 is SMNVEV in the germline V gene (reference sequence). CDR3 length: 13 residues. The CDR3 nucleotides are TGTGCCAGCAGTGCCGGGACAGGGAATGGCTACACCTTC. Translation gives CASSAGTGNGYTF.

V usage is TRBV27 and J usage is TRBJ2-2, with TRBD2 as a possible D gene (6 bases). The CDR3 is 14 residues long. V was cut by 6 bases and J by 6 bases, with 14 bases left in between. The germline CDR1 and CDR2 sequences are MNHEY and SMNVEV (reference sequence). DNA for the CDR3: TGTGCCAGCAGCGCCCCGGGGGTCCCCGGGGAGCTGTTTTTT. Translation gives CASSAPGVPGELFF.

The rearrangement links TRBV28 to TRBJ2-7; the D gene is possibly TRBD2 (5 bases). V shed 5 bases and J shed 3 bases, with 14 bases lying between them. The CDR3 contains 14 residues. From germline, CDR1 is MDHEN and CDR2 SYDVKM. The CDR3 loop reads CASSRTAGNYEQYF. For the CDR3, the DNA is TGTGCCAGCAGTAGGACGGCCGGGAACTACGAGCAGTACTTC.

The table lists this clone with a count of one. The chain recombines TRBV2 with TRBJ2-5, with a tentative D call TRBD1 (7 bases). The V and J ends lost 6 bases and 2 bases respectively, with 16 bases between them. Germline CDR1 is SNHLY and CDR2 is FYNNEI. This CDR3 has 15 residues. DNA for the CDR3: TGTGCCAGCAGCGAGGAGGGGGCGACACAAGAGACCCAGTACTTC. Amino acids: CASSEEGATQETQYF.

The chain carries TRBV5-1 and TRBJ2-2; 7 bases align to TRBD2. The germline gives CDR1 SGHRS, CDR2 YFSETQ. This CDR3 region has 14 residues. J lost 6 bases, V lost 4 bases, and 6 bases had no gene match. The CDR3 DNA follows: TGCGCCAGCAGCCCCCAACTAGCGTCCGGGGAGCTGTTTTTT. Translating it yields CASSPQLASGELFF.

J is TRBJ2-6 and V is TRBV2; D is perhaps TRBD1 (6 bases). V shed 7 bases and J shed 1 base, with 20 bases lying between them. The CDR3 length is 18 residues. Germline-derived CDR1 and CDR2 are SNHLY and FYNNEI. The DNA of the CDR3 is TGTGCCAGCAAAGTGCCCGGGACAATGATATCTGGGGCCAACGTCCTGACTTTC. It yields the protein CASKVPGTMISGANVLTF.

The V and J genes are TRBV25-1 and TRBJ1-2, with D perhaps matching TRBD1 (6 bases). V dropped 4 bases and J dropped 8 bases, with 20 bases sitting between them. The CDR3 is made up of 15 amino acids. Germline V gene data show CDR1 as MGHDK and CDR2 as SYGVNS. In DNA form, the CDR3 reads TGTGCCAGCAGTGCCCCCGGGACAACGCCTTTGGGCTACACCTTC. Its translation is CASSAPGTTPLGYTF.

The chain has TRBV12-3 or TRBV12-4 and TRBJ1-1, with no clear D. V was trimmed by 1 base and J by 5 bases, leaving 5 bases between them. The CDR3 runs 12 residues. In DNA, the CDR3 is TGTGCCAGCAGTTTAGACTTAACTGAAGCTTTCTTT. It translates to CASSLDLTEAFF.

Written as DNA, the CDR3 is TGTGCCAGCAGCCGGGGACAGGGGGCCTACAATGAGCAGTTCTTC. Encoded protein: CASSRGQGAYNEQFF. This chain connects TRBV28 to TRBJ2-1; 11 bases agree with TRBD1. V dropped 6 bases and J dropped 2; count of bases not matched to a gene: 3. The germline V gene has CDR1 MDHEN and CDR2 SYDVKM. The CDR3 loop spans 15 amino acids.

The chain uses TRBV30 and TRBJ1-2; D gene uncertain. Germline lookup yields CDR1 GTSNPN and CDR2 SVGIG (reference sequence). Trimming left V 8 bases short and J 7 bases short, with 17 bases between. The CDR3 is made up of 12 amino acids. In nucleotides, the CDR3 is TGTGCCCCGGTTGTCCGGAGGTCTGGCTACACCTTC. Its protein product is CAPVVRRSGYTF.